Included here is one T cell receptor (beta chain) sequence, with context. This clonotype was observed many times. Its recognized antigen is unknown. Per-nucleotide qualities are absent, and no much larger clonotype sits a single base away. This specimen comes from a study of regulatory T cells in long-lasting Graves disease (dated by TCRdb to the early 2020s). About the study as a whole: Antithyroid drugs had been taken for less than 3 months by newly diagnosed Graves' disease patients. The study took place in China and was registered as a clinical trial. TCR sequencing covered some 13 persistent and roughly 20 newly diagnosed Graves' disease patients, some 33 samples in total. This study used TCR sequencing and RNA sequencing of peripheral blood to compare persistent Graves' disease patients against newly diagnosed Graves' disease patients.

Measured from the cysteine to the phenylalanine, the CDR3 is 15 residues long. CDR3 DNA is the only sequence kept; it has 45 bases, read in frame from the first base. V is pared back by 6 bases and J by 0 bases, with 14 bases lying between the germline termini. The receptor library was made with multiplex PCR. The data were produced on an Illumina HiSeq 4000. CDR3 regions were amplified by Arm-PCR with iRepertoire HTBI primers to construct TCR beta libraries. Before sequencing, the PCR products underwent gel purification. For the original study's pipeline: Gene usage analysis of CDR3 amino acid clonotypes used the 60 to 80 TRBV and around 13 TRBJ segments found across samples. COPE and FqMerger were used to merge filtered high-quality paired reads into contigs. Contigs were aligned with BLAST to IMGT TRBV, TRBD and TRBJ reference genes, and CDR3 was defined per IMGT. Highly expanded clones were defined as clonotypes with a frequency above 0.1%. Shannon entropy served as the measure of repertoire diversity, while the Gini coefficient captured V-J evenness. Public clonotypes were defined as clonotypes shared by more than one individual. The public reads were reanalyzed by TCRdb: fastp trimming at Q25, MiXCR alignment, in-frame beta chains only. Duplicate CDR3 protein sequences are folded into a single record with the most common DNA and genes. The V and J calls come from TCRdb's annotation, not from the publication. For this sample there are around 250,000 distinct CDR3 sequences; more than 15% appear just once. Of the sample, 12% to 15% is held by the ten largest clones.

Paper-wide results and their limitations: More public clonotypes were shared among persistent patients (over 2,500) than among newly diagnosed patients (over 900). Lower TCR Shannon entropy and fewer highly expanded clones were observed in persistent Graves' disease patients than in newly diagnosed patients, which suggested clonal expansion. Peripheral blood alone was examined, since thyroid tissue, which constituted the primary lesion, could not be accessed. TRBV28, TRBJ1-2 and TRBJ2-5 were preferentially used in persistent disease, while TRBV20-1 and TRBJ2-1 were favored in newly diagnosed disease. The small sample size was acknowledged by the authors as a limitation that may reduce accuracy. Sequencing and analysis were restricted to the TCR beta chain.

This specimen's time point label, interpreted: newly diagnosed GD, antithyroid drugs for less than 3 months. For both TCR sequencing and RNA sequencing, RNA was extracted from PBMCs in TRIzol. Graves' disease was diagnosed according to American Thyroid Association guidelines. Patients were recruited from an endocrinology department in Xi'an, China. Each patient gave approximately 8.8 milliliters of peripheral blood, collected in an EDTA anticoagulant tube. Ficoll Paque Plus density gradient separation was used to isolate PBMCs, and no additional T cell sorting was done. An Agilent 2100 Bioanalyzer and agarose gel were used to assess RNA quality, and a NanoDrop 2000 was used to measure RNA concentration. The same data also went into a second study, on T cells in Graves' hyperthyroidism and ophthalmopathy. The second study's authors report: Stable Graves' hyperthyroidism was defined as no progression to ophthalmopathy during 18 months of follow-up. Hyperthyroidism patients were newly diagnosed, had a disease duration of under 2 months, and were aged 18 to 65 years. The study excluded patients with uncontrolled infections, other autoimmune diseases, pregnancy or lactation. Diagnoses relied on clinical symptoms, serum thyroxine and TRAb, thyroid ultrasound and orbital computed tomography. For the first round of RT-PCR on the TCR CDR3, the HTBI primer set was used together with the Qiagen OneStep RT-PCR kit. Most expanded thyroid clonotypes (frequency above 0.001) were also detected in blood, suggesting blood repertoires may reflect thyroid immune responses. Ophthalmopathy was separated from stable hyperthyroidism by a 13 V-J signature model, with about 86% sensitivity and about 81% specificity obtained in cross-validation and 80%/75% obtained in testing. In validation, the model predicted progression to ophthalmopathy a median of roughly 6.1 months before onset, with approximately 68% sensitivity and roughly 77% specificity. TCR V-J signatures able to tell the groups apart were searched for in a discovery cohort of about a hundred patients, of whom fewer than 45 had Graves' ophthalmopathy and roughly 59 had stable Graves' hyperthyroidism. An independent validation cohort of 18 to 20 hyperthyroidism patients and approximately 17 patients who later progressed to ophthalmopathy tested prospective prediction of ophthalmopathy. For training and testing, the approximately 92 patients in the discovery cohort were randomly divided in a 7:3 ratio. In addition, the study compared T-cell repertoires in thyroid tissue and in blood from 6 or 7 Graves' hyperthyroidism patients. After blood sampling, hyperthyroidism patients were treated with methimazole at a starting dose of 30 mg daily, and ophthalmopathy patients were treated with high-dose intravenous methylprednisolone. Libraries were constructed in a second round of multiplex PCR, after which size selection and purification were performed. Paired-end sequencing of the libraries was performed with 100 bp reads on an Illumina HiSeq2000. Raw data were processed with SOAPnuke, discarding reads with adapters, uncalled bases, mean Phred below 15, or no exact constant-primer or identifier match. COPE v1.2.5 was used to merge the high-quality paired reads, and each unique nucleotide sequence was defined as a clonotype. Clonotypes were aligned to IMGT TRBV, TRBD and TRBJ reference segments using MiTCR v1.1. Only V-J combinations with frequency above 0.0001, covering 99.2% of repertoires, were analysed. The TCS score was defined as the ratio of F50 (clonal expansion) to E x V (chaos), calculated using BLOSUM62-based TCRdist between CDR3 peptides within each V-J. Welch's t-statistics and random forest reduced around 550 V-J features to some 14, which were used in a naive Bayes classifier (R e1071). Sample size was not statistically predetermined, and blinding of investigators to group allocation was not performed. The paper describes TCR Vbeta CDR3 sequencing of roughly 130 peripheral blood samples, made up of roughly 45 ophthalmopathy patients, around 78 hyperthyroidism patients and 17 progressor patients.

This chain joins TRBV12-3 or TRBV12-4 to TRBJ1-1, with no D gene named confidently. This receptor was obtained from a woman in her twenties or thirties with Graves disease. Donor details come from another sample of the same person, matched by shared clones. This material consisted of peripheral blood mononuclear cells (PBMCs), taken at new diagnosis, from a patient treated with antithyroid drugs. The CDR3 reads as follows: CASSQTLGMNTEAFF. Here is the DNA: TGTGCCAGCAGCCAAACCCTCGGGATGAACACTGAAGCTTTCTTT.